What follows describes a single T cell receptor beta chain. Its antigen is not known. Naivety among CD8 cells was defined by CD45RO negativity and positive CCR7 selection, thereby excluding terminally differentiated effector memory CD45RA+ cells. Deep-level settings were used for running the assay. In the authors' methods: Quality scores were absent from the junction-only immunoSEQ sequences, so filtering differed. The method was immunoSEQ multiplex PCR; TCRdb's version includes in-frame clones alone and lacks a portion of them. The V and J calls and clone size come from that table; D and trimming were worked out from the DNA. The sample yields about 2.1 million clones, about 93% seen once. CDR3 length: 14 residues. Germline CDR1 reads MDHEN; CDR2 reads SYDVKM. Unmatched junction bases numbered 5, after V lost 9 bases and J lost 6 bases. The sample belongs to a study of shared clonotypes between healthy human individuals.

Findings and caveats of the study: When compared with the clonotypes that were shared by all four sorted-subset donors, the non-shared clonotypes turned out to have lower generation probabilities. The diversity represented, both genetic and in exposure history, was limited by few donors.

The source of this sequence is a man aged 18 to 30 in good health. Some clones in this sample may be carry-over from other donors' samples. V is TRBV28 and J is TRBJ2-2; 12 nucleotides match TRBD2. Input material: naive CD8+ T cells from PBMCs. The CDR3 loop is CASYLAGGPGELFF. CDR3 nucleotides: TGTGCCAGTTACCTAGCGGGAGGGCCCGGGGAGCTGTTTTTT. Variable domain in full (rest from reference TRBV28 and TRBJ2-2): DVKVTQSSRYLVKRTGEKVFLECVQDMDHENMFWYRQDPGLGLRLIYFSYDVKMKEKGDIPEGYSVSREKKERFSLILESASTNQTSMYLCASYLAGGPGELFFGEGSRLTVL.